The 23 T cell receptor beta chains below were found in one sample sequenced in a study of beta chain features in type 1 diabetes. Notes on the study in general: TCRB CDR3s were moderately but significantly shorter in Type 1 diabetes patients in all four CD4+ subsets.

These receptors lack a known antigen. Expressed TCRB transcripts were sequenced, since all the RNA that had been isolated was reverse transcribed. Measured with immunoSEQ multiplex PCR; TCRdb has only the in-frame clones, and not every one. The sample contains about 190,000 clones, 6% to 9% of which appear only once. Specimen: central memory CD4+ T cells from blood. The source of these receptors is a man aged 18 to 35 with type 1 diabetes.

V usage is TRBV6-6 and J usage is TRBJ1-2; D is ambiguous. The CDR3 sequence is 16 residues long. The V end lost 0 bases, the J end lost 1 base, and 12 bases lay between the germline ends. CDR1 and CDR2 from the germline V gene are MNHNY and SVGAGI (reference sequence). The CDR3 here is CASSYSTPAVNYGYTF. The DNA for the CDR3 is TGTGCCAGCAGTTACTCAACGCCCGCGGTTAACTATGGCTACACCTTC.

This clone was detected ten times or more. The chain uses TRBV7-9 and TRBJ1-5; TRBD1 is a possible D gene (5 bases). V lost 5 bases and J lost 4, with 12 bases in between. Germline CDR1 and CDR2: SEHNR and FQNEAQ (reference sequence). This CDR3 is 14 amino acids long. The CDR3: CASSLQGTNQPQHF. The CDR3 nucleotides read TGTGCCAGCAGCCTCCAGGGAACTAATCAGCCCCAGCATTTT.

The rearrangement uses TRBV5-4 and TRBJ2-3; 9 nucleotides align to TRBD2. CDR1 is SGHNT and CDR2 is YYREEE in the germline V gene (reference sequence). The CDR3 covers 18 residues. Trimming at V came to 7 bases and at J to 4 bases, leaving 19 bases not matched to a gene. The CDR3 is CASGNLPYLSGRPDTQYF. For the CDR3, the DNA is TGTGCCAGCGGGAACCTACCATACCTTAGCGGGAGACCAGATACGCAGTATTTT.

This rearrangement joins TRBV7-9 to TRBJ1-3; D ambiguous. The CDR3 is 16 residues long. The germline V gene encodes CDR1 SEHNR and CDR2 FQNEAQ (reference sequence). The V and J ends lost 2 bases and 0 bases respectively, with 11 bases between them. The CDR3 loop is CASSLSGGSSGNTIYF. DNA of the CDR3: TGTGCCAGCAGCTTATCCGGCGGTAGCTCTGGAAACACCATATATTTT. The variable domain in full, with the rest retrieved from reference TRBV7-9 and TRBJ1-3, is DTGVSQNPRHKITKRGQNVTFRCDPISEHNRLYWYRQTLGQGPEFLTYFQNEAQLEKSRLLSDRFSAERPKGSFSTLEIQRTEQGDSAMYLCASSLSGGSSGNTIYFGEGSWLTVV.

The chain recombines TRBV7-9 with TRBJ2-3; no clear D. Per the germline V gene, CDR1 is SEHNR and CDR2 is FQNEAQ (reference sequence). V was cut by 5 bases and J by 2 bases, with 14 bases left in between. The length of the CDR3 is 15 residues. CDR3 residues: CASSPRSVDTDTQYF. As DNA, the CDR3 is TGTGCCAGCAGCCCGCGGTCGGTCGACACAGATACGCAGTATTTT.

The sample holds a few counts of this clone. The genes are TRBV9 and TRBJ2-2, with a weak D call TRBD2 (5 bases). V was trimmed by 4 bases and J by 4 bases, leaving 11 bases between them. The CDR3 contains 14 residues. CDR1 and CDR2 from the germline V gene are SGDLS and YYNGEE. CDR3 in amino acids: CASSQLGSTGELFF. The DNA for the CDR3 is TGTGCCAGCAGCCAATTAGGGAGCACCGGGGAGCTGTTTTTT.

This clone was counted between two and nine times. The rearrangement links TRBV28 to TRBJ2-4, with 9 positions matching TRBD1. CDR3 size: 15 residues. Germline V gives CDR1 MDHEN, CDR2 SYDVKM. Losses at the gene ends were 5 bases for V and 6 bases for J; bases not matched to a gene: 8. CDR3 residues: CASSTMGQGINIQYF. For the CDR3, the DNA is TGTGCCAGCAGTACGATGGGACAGGGTATAAACATTCAGTACTTC.

The gene calls are TRBV28 and TRBJ1-5; TRBD1 agrees at 7 bases. J was trimmed by 2 bases and V by 4 bases; bases with no gene match: 5. The CDR3 length is 15 residues. The germline CDR1 and CDR2 sequences are MDHEN and SYDVKM. The chain's CDR3 is CASSSTGTGNQPQHF. For the CDR3, the DNA is TGTGCCAGCAGTTCGACAGGGACGGGCAATCAGCCCCAGCATTTT.

This clone turned up a few times. This chain joins TRBV6-6 and TRBJ1-5; possible D gene TRBD1, 5 bases. There are 15 residues in the CDR3. Germline V gives CDR1 MNHNY, CDR2 SVGAGI (reference sequence). Trimming cost V 6 bases and J 0 bases, with 12 bases left between them. The CDR3 loop is CASRTQVFSNQPQHF. CDR3 nucleotides: TGTGCCAGCAGAACACAGGTCTTTAGCAATCAGCCCCAGCATTTT.

This clone was detected many times. The chain links TRBV7-2 to TRBJ2-3; 14 bases align to TRBD2. V shed 6 bases, J shed 4 bases, and the junction held 6 bases outside the gene matches. CDR3 size: 16 residues. CDR1 is SGHTA and CDR2 is FQGNSA in the germline V gene. CDR3 DNA sequence: TGTGCCAGCAGGAAGACTAGCGGGAGGGTCTCAGATACGCAGTATTTT. Protein product: CASRKTSGRVSDTQYF.

This chain uses TRBV7-2 with TRBJ2-5; unclear D gene. Germline-derived CDR1 and CDR2 are SGHTA and FQGNSA. The length of the CDR3 is 14 residues. V lost 1 base and J lost 1, with 7 bases in between. In DNA form, the CDR3 reads TGTGCCAGCAGCTTAGGTGGAGTCCAAGAGACCCAGTACTTC. Translated, it gives CASSLGGVQETQYF.

This clone was seen a handful of times. This sequence joins TRBV5-1 and TRBJ1-6; D is perhaps TRBD1 (5 bases). The CDR3 length is 14 residues. Germline values: CDR1 SGHRS, CDR2 YFSETQ. V was pared by 4 bases and J by 10 bases, with 15 bases between. The CDR3 DNA reads as TGCGCCAGCAGCCCCGACAGAAGAGAATCACCCCTCCACTTT. Translation: CASSPDRRESPLHF.

This chain joins TRBV15 and TRBJ1-5; 11 bases map to TRBD1. In germline, CDR1 is LNHNV, CDR2 YYDKDF (reference sequence). The CDR3 consists of 14 residues. V dropped 5 bases and J dropped 5; count of bases not matched to a gene: 2. The DNA for the CDR3 is TGTGCCACCAGCGGACAGGGGGCCCATCAGCCCCAGCATTTT. Protein product: CATSGQGAHQPQHF.

V and J are TRBV5-4 and TRBJ2-1; no reliable D call. Germline V gene sequence: CDR1 SGHNT, CDR2 YYREEE (reference sequence). The CDR3 consists of 12 residues. V shed 4 bases and J shed 8 bases, with 10 bases lying between them. The CDR3 spells CASSPTGYEQFF. The CDR3 nucleotides are TGTGCCAGCAGCCCGACCGGGTATGAGCAGTTCTTC.

This clone has only a few counts. This rearrangement joins TRBV5-1 to TRBJ1-1; D not resolved. This CDR3 is built from 14 residues. Between the trimmed V and J ends, which lost 0 bases and 10 bases, there was a span of 16 bases. Germline lookup yields CDR1 SGHRS and CDR2 YFSETQ. The CDR3 protein is CASSLADGPPPAFF. The DNA for the CDR3 is TGCGCCAGCAGCTTGGCCGATGGGCCACCCCCAGCTTTCTTT.

The table lists this clone with many counts. The genes are TRBV19 and TRBJ2-7; 10 bases align to TRBD1. Germline CDR1 LNHDA, CDR2 SQIVND (reference sequence). The CDR3 extends over 14 amino acids. Trimming cost V 7 bases and J 5 bases; bases outside gene matches: 8. This chain's CDR3 is CASTRQGAVDEQYF. CDR3 nucleotides: TGTGCCAGTACCCGACAGGGGGCGGTGGACGAGCAGTACTTC.

The sample holds many counts of this clone. The chain has TRBV7-2 and TRBJ1-5, with D perhaps matching TRBD1 (6 bases). The V gene's germline CDR1 is SGHTA and CDR2 FQGNSA. This CDR3 is 14 amino acids long. The ends were cut back, 5 bases at V and 1 base at J, with 9 bases in the middle. Here the CDR3 DNA reads TGTGCCAGCAGCGTAGGACAGAGCAATCAGCCCCAGCATTTT. Its translation: CASSVGQSNQPQHF.

This clone was counted a few times. The chain has TRBV6-5 and TRBJ2-7; possibly TRBD2 for D (6 bases). This CDR3 spans 15 amino acids. Trimming left V 3 bases short and J 2 bases short, with 14 bases between. Germline-derived CDR1 and CDR2 are MNHEY and SVGAGI. The CDR3 coding sequence is TGTGCCAGCAGTTATCAGAACACGGGGGCCTACGAGCAGTACTTC. This translates into CASSYQNTGAYEQYF.

This clone turned up a few times. This chain uses TRBV10-3 with TRBJ1-1; no definite D call. The CDR3 spans 13 residues. CDR1 and CDR2 (germline): ENHRY, SYGVKD. V lost 6 bases and J lost 1, with 9 bases in between. CDR3 sequence: CAIRISENTEAFF. The CDR3 region has the DNA TGTGCCATCAGAATCAGTGAGAACACTGAAGCTTTCTTT.

This clone was found a few times. V and J are TRBV29-1 and TRBJ2-3, with 9 bases that match TRBD2. This CDR3 spans 12 amino acids. The trim removed 2 bases at V and 6 bases at J, leaving 0 bases unmatched. Germline V lookup: CDR1 SQVTM, CDR2 ANQGSEA. CDR3: CSVELAGDTQYF. The CDR3 DNA reads TGCAGCGTTGAACTAGCGGGGGATACGCAGTATTTT.

This clone was found a few times. The chain couples TRBV5-4 to TRBJ2-1; perhaps TRBD1 as D (7 bases). This CDR3 is built from 14 residues. V was clipped by 4 bases and J by 4 bases, with 12 bases between them. CDR1 and CDR2 (germline): SGHNT, YYREEE (reference sequence). The CDR3 DNA reads TGTGCCAGCAGCGCGGGACAGAGTTACAATGAGCAGTTCTTC. It encodes CASSAGQSYNEQFF.

This clone has a count of ten or more. The chain joins TRBV7-9 to TRBJ2-1; the match to TRBD1 covers 10 bases. Per the germline V gene, CDR1 is SEHNR and CDR2 is FQNEAQ (reference sequence). V lost 5 bases and J lost 9; bases outside the gene matches: 10. CDR3 length equals 15 residues. The CDR3 sequence: CASSPQTGTGVEQFF. As DNA, the CDR3 is TGTGCCAGCAGCCCTCAGACCGGGACAGGGGTTGAGCAGTTCTTC. Drawing the rest from reference TRBV7-9 and TRBJ2-1, the complete variable domain is DTGVSQNPRHKITKRGQNVTFRCDPISEHNRLYWYRQTLGQGPEFLTYFQNEAQLEKSRLLSDRFSAERPKGSFSTLEIQRTEQGDSAMYLCASSPQTGTGVEQFFGPGTRLTVL.

The chain joins TRBV7-2 to TRBJ1-1; 8 nucleotides align to TRBD1. The CDR3 has 14 residues. Losses at the gene ends were 7 bases for V and 5 bases for J; bases not matched to a gene: 9. Germline lookup yields CDR1 SGHTA and CDR2 FQGNSA. For the CDR3, the DNA is TGTGCCAGCAAGCTCAGGGGGCTTTTGACTGAAGCTTTCTTT. Translated: CASKLRGLLTEAFF.